These 29 T cell receptor beta chains were sequenced from one sample in a study of naive and memory T cell subsets. The beta constant-region primer was an equimolar mix of two oligonucleotides covering TRBC1 and TRBC2. Each CDR3 protein is one row after TCRdb ran MiXCR on the UMI-ligation and nested PCR reads. Of around 160,000 distinct CDR3 sequences listed, about 17% are singletons. Specimen: naive CD4+ T cells from blood. All receptors derive from a human donor in good health.

V usage is TRBV7-9 and J usage is TRBJ1-5; D possibly corresponds to TRBD1 (5 bases). Germline CDR1 is SEHNR and CDR2 is FQNEAQ (reference sequence). The CDR3 is made up of 14 amino acids. V was cut by 1 base and J by 5 bases, with 9 bases left in between. The CDR3 DNA sequence: TGTGCCAGCAGCTTAGTGGGGGTCCATCAGCCCCAGCATTTT. Its protein is CASSLVGVHQPQHF.

This clonotype was observed a few times. V gene TRBV2 combines with J gene TRBJ2-7, with TRBD2 matching 7 bases. V lost 2 bases to trimming and J lost 2 bases; unmatched junction nucleotides: 6. This CDR3 is built from 15 residues. Germline V gene data show CDR1 as SNHLY and CDR2 as FYNNEI. For the CDR3, the DNA is TGTGCCAGCAGTGAAAATGGCGGGGGTCCCTACGAGCAGTACTTC. It encodes CASSENGGGPYEQYF. The full variable domain, its missing parts supplied by reference TRBV2 and TRBJ2-7, is EPEVTQTPSHQVTQMGQEVILRCVPISNHLYFYWYRQILGQKVEFLVSFYNNEISEKSEIFDDQFSVERPDGSNFTLKIRSTKLEDSAMYFCASSENGGGPYEQYFGPGTRLTVT.

The CDR3 DNA reads TGTGCCAGCAGCCGTGGACAAAGTGGAAACACCATATATTTT. It codes for CASSRGQSGNTIYF. This chain links TRBV3-1 with TRBJ1-3; tentatively, D is TRBD1 (5 bases). There are 14 residues in the CDR3. From germline, CDR1 is LGHDT and CDR2 YNNKEL (reference sequence). V dropped 4 bases and J dropped 3 bases, with 10 bases sitting between them.

The chain is built from TRBV28 and TRBJ2-1; D is perhaps TRBD1 (5 bases). This CDR3 region has 14 residues. V was clipped by 1 base and J by 5 bases, with 9 bases between them. CDR1 is MDHEN, CDR2 SYDVKM, per germline. The CDR3 DNA reads TGTGCCAGCAGTTTATCGGGCAGGGACAATGAGCAGTTCTTC. This codes for CASSLSGRDNEQFF.

This clonotype was counted only a few times. The rearrangement links TRBV29-1 to TRBJ1-1, with a possible D match to TRBD1 (5 bases). The germline V gene has CDR1 SQVTM and CDR2 ANQGSEA. This CDR3 comprises 12 residues. Trimming left V 4 bases short and J 5 bases short, with 11 bases between. CDR3 protein: CSVGKGRTEAFF. The DNA for the CDR3 is TGCAGCGTTGGAAAGGGGAGGACTGAAGCTTTCTTT.

The rearrangement uses TRBV12-5 and TRBJ2-5; TRBD1 agrees at 8 bases. Germline trimming cut 5 bases from V and 2 bases from J; bases unmatched to any gene: 10. CDR1 and CDR2 from the germline V gene are LGHNT and FRNRAP. This CDR3 has 16 amino acids. In DNA form, the CDR3 reads TGTGCTAGTGGTCCGACAGGGGCCAGAGGGCAAGAGACCCAGTACTTC. Translated, it gives CASGPTGARGQETQYF. The full variable domain, its missing parts supplied by reference TRBV12-5 and TRBJ2-5, is DARVTQTPRHKVTEMGQEVTMRCQPILGHNTVFWYRQTMMQGLELLAYFRNRAPLDDSGMPKDRFSAEMPDATLATLKIQPSEPRDSAVYFCASGPTGARGQETQYFGPGTRLLVL.

There are a few counts of this clonotype. V usage is TRBV12-3 or TRBV12-4 and J usage is TRBJ2-1; the D gene is possibly TRBD2 (5 bases). This CDR3 region has 15 residues. Trimming left V 6 bases short and J 0 bases short, with 12 bases between. CDR3: CASSPDGLSYNEQFF. In DNA, the CDR3 is TGTGCCAGCAGCCCGGACGGACTCTCCTACAATGAGCAGTTCTTC.

This clonotype was detected a few times. Because the CDR3's place on the DNA is in doubt, the DNA is left out and the CDR3 is given as listed by TCRdb. V is TRBV12-5 and J is TRBJ2-5; no check of the table's D call, TRBD1, against the DNA was made. Germline loops: CDR1 LGHNT, CDR2 FRNRAP. The CDR3 adds up to 17 amino acids, both ends counted. The CDR3 is CALYFCASGQGGETQYF.

This clonotype has more than one count but fewer than ten. This chain joins TRBV20-1 and TRBJ1-2, with D unclear. The CDR3 runs to 10 residues. Trimming shortened V by 5 bases and J by 4 bases, and 5 bases separated the two germline ends. CDR1 is DFQATT and CDR2 is SNEGSKA in the germline V gene (reference sequence). The CDR3 here is CSALSYGYTF. The CDR3 DNA follows: TGCAGTGCTCTATCCTATGGCTACACCTTC.

This clonotype turned up a few times. This sequence joins TRBV6-5 and TRBJ1-3; D not certain. The CDR3 has 15 amino acids. CDR1 and CDR2 from the germline V gene are MNHEY and SVGAGI. V was cut by 2 bases and J by 1 base, with 9 bases left in between. In DNA, the CDR3 is TGTGCCAGCAGTTACGGTATACCATCTGGAAACACCATATATTTT. It encodes CASSYGIPSGNTIYF.

This chain links TRBV24-1 with TRBJ1-2; D gene unclear. Per the germline V gene, CDR1 is KGHDR and CDR2 is SFDVKD. This CDR3 has 13 residues. V dropped 3 bases and J dropped 7 bases, with 11 bases sitting between them. The CDR3 DNA sequence: TGTGCCACCAGTGATCCGACCCGGAGTGGCTACACCTTC. Translated, it gives CATSDPTRSGYTF.

V and J are TRBV4-2 and TRBJ2-6; 10 bases agree with TRBD2. Trimming took 3 bases from V and 0 from J; bases not matched to a gene: 8. The CDR3 is 19 residues long. Germline assignment: CDR1 LGHNA and CDR2 YNFKEQ. CDR3 residues: CASSHLPGLAPSGANVLTF. CDR3 DNA sequence: TGTGCCAGCAGCCACCTTCCGGGACTAGCGCCCTCTGGGGCCAACGTCCTGACTTTC.

The chain is built from TRBV20-1 and TRBJ2-1, with TRBD2 matching 11 bases. This CDR3 has 14 amino acids. Germline V gene sequence: CDR1 DFQATT, CDR2 SNEGSKA (reference sequence). With V trimmed by 5 bases and J by 3 bases, 3 bases remained unmatched. In DNA form, the CDR3 reads TGCAGTGCTGTCGGGACTAGCGGCTACAATGAGCAGTTCTTC. It codes for CSAVGTSGYNEQFF.

This clonotype was observed a few times. The genes are TRBV7-2 and TRBJ2-1; 11 bases are a match to TRBD2. Germline loops: CDR1 SGHTA, CDR2 FQGNSA. The CDR3 is 16 amino acids. Trimming cost V 5 bases and J 4 bases; bases outside gene matches: 7. This CDR3 reads CASSVTSGSVYNEQFF. Here the CDR3 DNA reads TGTGCCAGCAGCGTTACTAGCGGGAGTGTTTACAATGAGCAGTTCTTC. Complete variable domain (other parts from reference TRBV7-2 and TRBJ2-1): GAGVSQSPSNKVTEKGKDVELRCDPISGHTALYWYRQSLGQGLEFLIYFQGNSAPDKSGLPSDRFSAERTGGSVSTLTIQRTQQEDSAVYLCASSVTSGSVYNEQFFGPGTRLTVL.

This clonotype was detected only a few times. The chain uses TRBV5-5 and TRBJ1-1; D remains ambiguous. This CDR3 has 14 residues. Germline CDR1 is SGHKS and CDR2 is YYEKEE (reference sequence). V lost 2 bases to trimming and J lost 1 base, with 9 bases between them. The CDR3 bases are TGTGCCAGCAGCTTAGAGGGTGGGAACACTGAAGCTTTCTTT. Translation: CASSLEGGNTEAFF.

This clonotype was picked up one time. A much larger clonotype is one base distant, so this may be a read error. J is TRBJ2-7 and V is TRBV27; D unresolved. The CDR3 contains 13 residues. Per germline, CDR1 MNHEY and CDR2 SMNVEV (reference sequence). The CDR3 DNA follows: TGTGTCAGCAGTCTGGTTGGGAACTACGAGCAGTACTTC. Translating it yields CVSSLVGNYEQYF.

This clonotype was observed a handful of times. This sequence joins TRBV5-4 and TRBJ2-3, with 7 bases identical to TRBD1. CDR1 and CDR2 (germline): SGHNT, YYREEE (reference sequence). Trimming took 3 bases from V and 2 from J; bases not matched to a gene: 6. The CDR3 runs 15 residues. The CDR3 here is CASSSPTGSTDTQYF. CDR3 coding DNA: TGTGCCAGCAGCTCCCCGACAGGGTCCACAGATACGCAGTATTTT.

The table lists this clonotype with a few counts. The genes are TRBV5-1 and TRBJ2-7; D is unresolved. CDR3 length: 12 residues. The ends were cut back, 0 bases at V and 4 bases at J, with 5 bases in the middle. CDR1 SGHRS and CDR2 YFSETQ come from the germline V gene. The CDR3 DNA reads as TGCGCCAGCAGCTTGGAGTTTTACGAGCAGTACTTC. Protein sequence: CASSLEFYEQYF. Complete variable domain (other parts from reference TRBV5-1 and TRBJ2-7): KAGVTQTPRYLIKTRGQQVTLSCSPISGHRSVSWYQQTPGQGLQFLFEYFSETQRNKGNFPGRFSGRQFSNSRSEMNVSTLELGDSALYLCASSLEFYEQYFGPGTRLTVT.

V and J are TRBV2 and TRBJ2-1, with D unresolved. CDR1 is SNHLY, CDR2 FYNNEI, per germline. The CDR3 totals 14 residues. V dropped 3 bases and J dropped 3 bases, with 9 bases sitting between them. The chain's CDR3 is CASSDRQIYNEQFF. In nucleotides, the CDR3 is TGTGCCAGCAGTGACAGGCAGATCTACAATGAGCAGTTCTTC. Based on the CDR3 plus reference TRBV2 and TRBJ2-1, the full variable domain is EPEVTQTPSHQVTQMGQEVILRCVPISNHLYFYWYRQILGQKVEFLVSFYNNEISEKSEIFDDQFSVERPDGSNFTLKIRSTKLEDSAMYFCASSDRQIYNEQFFGPGTRLTVL.

The chain is built from TRBV29-1 and TRBJ1-4, with a tentative D call TRBD1 (5 bases). Trimming took 5 bases from V and 0 from J, leaving 10 bases between them. Germline CDR1 and CDR2: SQVTM and ANQGSEA. This CDR3 comprises 14 residues. CDR3 sequence reads: CSVKRGATNEKLFF. The CDR3 DNA follows: TGCAGCGTTAAGAGGGGTGCAACTAATGAAAAACTGTTTTTT.

The chain links TRBV6-6 to TRBJ1-1; D unclear. V lost 7 bases to trimming and J lost 0 bases, with 9 bases between them. The CDR3 has 13 amino acids. Germline lookup yields CDR1 MNHNY and CDR2 SVGAGI (reference sequence). In nucleotides, the CDR3 is TGTGCCAGCACACGGACGATGAACACTGAAGCTTTCTTT. This translates into CASTRTMNTEAFF.

The J gene is TRBJ2-5, the V gene TRBV20-1; 8 bases fit TRBD2. The CDR3 runs to 12 residues. V was clipped by 5 bases and J by 4 bases; unmatched bases: 3. Looked up from germline, CDR1 is DFQATT and CDR2 is SNEGSKA (reference sequence). The CDR3 nucleotides are TGCAGTGCTCAAACTAGCGGAGAGACCCAGTACTTC. Translated, it gives CSAQTSGETQYF.

The V gene is TRBV5-1, the J gene TRBJ2-4; D might be TRBD1 or TRBD2, each matching 5 bases. The germline CDR1 and CDR2 sequences are SGHRS and YFSETQ. V lost 4 bases to trimming and J lost 9 bases, with 17 bases between them. The CDR3 has 14 residues. CDR3 region: CASSPIYSGTIQYF. The CDR3 nucleotides are TGCGCCAGCAGCCCCATATACTCGGGGACCATTCAGTACTTC. Together with reference TRBV5-1 and TRBJ2-4, the CDR3 gives the full variable domain: KAGVTQTPRYLIKTRGQQVTLSCSPISGHRSVSWYQQTPGQGLQFLFEYFSETQRNKGNFPGRFSGRQFSNSRSEMNVSTLELGDSALYLCASSPIYSGTIQYFGAGTRLSVL.

This clonotype was counted only a few times. This chain uses TRBV20-1 with TRBJ2-4, with D possibly being TRBD2 (6 bases). With 0 bases removed from V and 0 bases from J, the gap between germline ends came to 12 bases. There are 16 residues in the CDR3. Germline lookup yields CDR1 DFQATT and CDR2 SNEGSKA (reference sequence). The CDR3 DNA sequence: TGCAGTGCTAGAGAGAGCCCGGGAGTAGCCAAAAACATTCAGTACTTC. The encoded protein is CSARESPGVAKNIQYF.

This clonotype was recorded a few times. The chain joins TRBV10-3 to TRBJ1-5, with D perhaps TRBD1 (5 bases). Germline CDR1 and CDR2: ENHRY and SYGVKD. CDR3 size: 17 residues. The germline V and J ends were trimmed by 3 bases and 0 bases, with 15 bases remaining between them. This CDR3 reads CAISEGPTVHSNQPQHF. The DNA of the CDR3 is TGTGCCATCAGTGAAGGCCCGACAGTCCATAGCAATCAGCCCCAGCATTTT.

A few counts support this clonotype. The CDR3 DNA follows: TGTGCCAGCAGCCAAAGAGGGGGAGGCGGAGAGACCCAGTACTTC. It encodes CASSQRGGGGETQYF. This chain connects TRBV7-6 to TRBJ2-5; D is tentatively TRBD1 or TRBD2 (6 bases each). This CDR3 comprises 15 residues. CDR1 SGHVS and CDR2 FNYEAQ come from the germline V gene. V shed 5 bases and J shed 4 bases, with 17 bases lying between them.

This clonotype has just a few counts. The chain recombines TRBV20-1 with TRBJ2-3; D perhaps matches TRBD2 (5 bases). The CDR3 sequence is 12 residues long. Germline V lookup: CDR1 DFQATT, CDR2 SNEGSKA (reference sequence). V was cut by 5 bases and J by 1 base, with 7 bases left in between. The DNA for the CDR3 is TGCAGTGCTGGTAGCGGCACAGATACGCAGTATTTT. This encodes CSAGSGTDTQYF.

This clonotype occurred a few times. V gene TRBV6-1 combines with J gene TRBJ2-3; D is ambiguous. Trimming stripped 8 bases from V and 9 bases from J, with 15 bases between. CDR1 and CDR2 (germline): MNHNS, SASEGT. CDR3 length: 12 amino acids. The CDR3 spells CASGLDLLTQYF. DNA for the CDR3: TGTGCCAGCGGCCTCGACTTACTAACGCAGTATTTT.

This clonotype came up a few times. The rearrangement uses TRBV20-1 and TRBJ2-7; 12 nucleotides align to TRBD2. Trimming cost V 3 bases and J 3 bases; bases outside gene matches: 3. Germline V lookup: CDR1 DFQATT, CDR2 SNEGSKA (reference sequence). CDR3 length: 14 residues. The CDR3 reads CSASLTSGSYEQYF. The CDR3 DNA reads TGCAGTGCTAGTTTGACTAGCGGGAGCTACGAGCAGTACTTC.